Listed below are T cell receptor beta chains from one sample, sequenced in a study of neurological immune-mediated disorders. TCRdb re-called the 5' RACE reads with MiXCR, one entry per CDR3 protein. The sample includes roughly 49,000 distinct CDR3 sequences, roughly 13% of them seen just once. Sequencing was performed on PBMCs. The source of these receptors is a male donor with HTLV-1-associated myelopathy (HAM/TSP). Each CDR3 is given with its conserved first and last residue. D genes are given only for firm matches. Only some rows state a clone size, as once, few, many or a class for expanded clones.

clone_size | cdr3_length | d_call | j_call | v_call | cdr3_aa | cdr3_nt
many | 15 | . | TRBJ2-3 | TRBV9 | CASSVGVGSTDTQYF | TGTGCCAGCAGCGTAGGTGTCGGTAGCACAGATACGCAGTATTTT
many | 13 | . | TRBJ2-7 | TRBV20-1 | CSAPTARSYEQYF | TGCAGTGCTCCGACAGCCCGCTCCTACGAGCAGTACTTC
. | 12 | . | TRBJ2-1 | TRBV9 | CARRVGGNEQFF | TGTGCCCGCCGCGTAGGGGGGAATGAGCAGTTCTTC
many | 14 | TRBD1 | TRBJ2-5 | TRBV5-1 | CASSLGTGQETQYF | TGCGCCAGCAGCTTGGGGACAGGGCAAGAGACCCAGTACTTC
. | 16 | TRBD2 | TRBJ2-7 | TRBV2 | CASRGLAGALSYEQYF | TGTGCCAGTAGGGGACTAGCGGGGGCCCTCTCCTACGAGCAGTACTTC
many | 15 | . | TRBJ2-5 | TRBV20-1 | CSARKSDKVQETQYF | TGCAGTGCTAGAAAAAGCGACAAGGTCCAAGAGACCCAGTACTTC
. | 15 | TRBD1 | TRBJ2-7 | TRBV6-5 | CASRLPGQGSYEQYF | TGTGCCAGCAGGCTCCCTGGACAGGGATCGTACGAGCAGTACTTC
many | 16 | TRBD1 | TRBJ2-7 | TRBV5-1 | CASSLGLGQGAYEQYF | TGCGCCAGCAGCTTGGGGTTGGGGCAGGGGGCCTACGAGCAGTACTTC
many | 15 | TRBD1 | TRBJ1-1 | TRBV5-1 | CASSTRTGMNTEAFF | TGCGCCAGCAGCACGCGGACAGGGATGAACACTGAAGCTTTCTTT
many | 13 | TRBD2 | TRBJ2-1 | TRBV10-3 | CAISESGGYEQFF | TGTGCCATCAGTGAGTCCGGGGGGTATGAGCAGTTCTTC
many | 15 | . | TRBJ2-3 | TRBV5-6 | CASSLVGPSTDTQYF | TGTGCCAGCAGCTTGGTGGGTCCTAGCACAGATACGCAGTATTTT
many | 15 | . | TRBJ1-2 | TRBV3-1 | CASSLKAASNYGYTF | TGTGCCAGCAGCCTCAAGGCAGCCTCTAACTATGGCTACACCTTC
many | 16 | TRBD1 | TRBJ2-3 | TRBV5-6 | CASSLDRGRFADTQYF | TGTGCCAGCAGCTTGGACAGGGGGCGTTTCGCAGATACGCAGTATTTT
many | 14 | . | TRBJ1-6 | TRBV20-1 | CSARVGIYNSPLHF | TGCAGTGCTAGAGTTGGAATTTATAATTCACCCCTCCACTTT
many | 15 | . | TRBJ1-1 | TRBV15 | CATSRGGAGLPEAFF | TGTGCCACCAGCAGAGGGGGGGCGGGTCTTCCTGAAGCTTTCTTT
many | 14 | . | TRBJ2-5 | TRBV7-2 | CASSFPRDQETQYF | TGTGCCAGCAGCTTCCCCCGGGACCAAGAGACCCAGTACTTC
many | 14 | . | TRBJ1-6 | TRBV3-1 | CASSQFPLDSPLHF | TGTGCCAGCAGCCAATTCCCCCTAGATTCACCCCTCCACTTT
many | 18 | TRBD2 | TRBJ2-3 | TRBV9 | CASSARTSGGLGEDTQYF | TGTGCCAGCAGCGCTCGGACTAGCGGGGGCCTAGGGGAAGATACGCAGTATTTT
many | 11 | . | TRBJ2-7 | TRBV20-1 | CSAQRGTEQYF | TGCAGTGCCCAAAGGGGCACCGAGCAGTACTTC
many | 16 | TRBD2 | TRBJ2-3 | TRBV11-2 | CASSLSGGDSTDTQYF | TGTGCCAGCAGCTTAAGCGGGGGGGATAGCACAGATACGCAGTATTTT
. | 15 | TRBD1 | TRBJ2-5 | TRBV27 | CASSYGTGGVETQYF | TGTGCCAGCAGTTACGGGACAGGGGGCGTTGAGACCCAGTACTTC
many | 14 | . | TRBJ2-3 | TRBV5-1 | CASSLDSFKDTQYF | TGCGCCAGCAGCCTCGACTCGTTTAAGGATACGCAGTATTTT
few | 17 | . | TRBJ1-5 | TRBV27 | CASSFGPRDGGNQPQHF | TGTGCCAGCAGCTTTGGGCCAAGGGATGGAGGCAATCAGCCCCAGCATTTT
many | 14 | . | TRBJ1-5 | TRBV3-1 | CASSQNPDRQPQHF | TGTGCCAGCAGCCAAAACCCGGACAGACAGCCCCAGCATTTT